The T cell receptor (beta chain) described here comes from a study of T-cell reconstitution after alpha-beta-depleted transplantation in children. General study findings and limits: About two months after transplant, alpha-beta T cells reportedly came from several hundred expanded graft clones. Among T cells one year after transplant, newly produced cells accounted for most counts and diversity. After transplant, high TCRbeta diversity at day 60 in some patients arose from surviving recipient T cells and thymic progenitors.

Trimming removed 3 bases at V and 2 bases at J, with 15 bases between. Germline values: CDR1 LGHNA, CDR2 YSLEER. The CDR3 loop spans 16 amino acids. This sample's TCRbeta library carried unique molecular identifier barcodes. One entry per CDR3 protein, called by TCRdb with MiXCR from the PCR reads. The data hold roughly 500,000 distinct CDR3 sequences, with over 9.5% observed a single time. At least ten counts were recorded for this clonotype. What it binds is not known. The sample in question was PBMCs, obtained before TCRalphabeta/CD19-depleted stem cell transplant. This TCR was sampled from a child under 10 years old with inherited bone marrow failure, due to receive a stem cell transplant. The chain recombines TRBV4-3 with TRBJ2-3; D ambiguous. CDR3 DNA: TGCGCCAGCAGCCAGCAGTTCTTTACCCCCACAGATACGCAGTATTTT. Translated, it gives CASSQQFFTPTDTQYF.